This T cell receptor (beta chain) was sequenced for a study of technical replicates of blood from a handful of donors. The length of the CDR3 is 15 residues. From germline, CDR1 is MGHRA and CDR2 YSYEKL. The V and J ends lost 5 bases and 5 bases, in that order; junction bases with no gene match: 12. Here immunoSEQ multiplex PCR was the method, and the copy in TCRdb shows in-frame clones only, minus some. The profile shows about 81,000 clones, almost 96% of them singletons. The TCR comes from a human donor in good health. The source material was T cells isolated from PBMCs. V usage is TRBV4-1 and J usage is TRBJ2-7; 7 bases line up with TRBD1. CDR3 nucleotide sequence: TGCGCCAGCAGCTTAAACAGGGGAGAATCAAACGAGCAGTACTTC. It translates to CASSLNRGESNEQYF.